These T cell receptor beta chains were read from a single sample in a study of blood T cell repertoires in COVID-19. Here immunoSEQ multiplex PCR was the method, and the copy in TCRdb shows in-frame clones only, minus some. The sample contains tens of thousands of clones, about 79% of which appear only once. The sample taken for sequencing was peripheral blood. These receptors were collected from a man in his sixties with acute or convalescent COVID-19. Each CDR3 is given with its conserved first and last residue. Each record gives: clone size, V gene, J gene, D gene, CDR3 protein, CDR3 DNA. D genes are given only for firm matches. Clone size is not always given. Where it is, it says once, few, many or a class for expanded clones.

-,TRBV11-2,TRBJ1-6,-,CASSHYSDRSYNSPLHF,TGTGCCAGCAGCCACTACAGCGACAGGTCCTATAATTCACCCCTCCACTTT
few,TRBV28,TRBJ1-1,TRBD1,CAIGQGIPEAFF,TGTGCCATAGGACAGGGGATCCCTGAAGCTTTCTTT
-,TRBV7-2,TRBJ1-5,-,CASSQAGTRDQPQHF,TGTGCCAGCAGCCAAGCCGGGACACGAGATCAGCCCCAGCATTTT
-,TRBV7-2,TRBJ2-5,-,CASSPLGGAETQYF,TGTGCCAGCAGCCCACTGGGGGGGGCGGAGACCCAGTACTTC
-,TRBV3-1/TRBV3-2,TRBJ1-3,-,CASTRYSNSGNTIYF,TGTGCCAGCACCCGATACAGTAACTCTGGAAACACCATATATTTT
-,TRBV11-2,TRBJ2-3,-,CASSSSGVNTDTQYF,TGTGCCAGCAGCTCCTCGGGGGTCAACACAGATACGCAGTATTTT
-,TRBV10-3,TRBJ1-6,TRBD1,CAIRKTGENSPLHF,TGTGCCATCAGGAAGACAGGGGAAAATTCACCCCTCCACTTT
once,TRBV24-1,TRBJ2-1,TRBD1,CATSDRGQADNEQFF,TGTGCCACCAGTGACCGCGGACAGGCTGACAATGAGCAGTTCTTC
-,TRBV3-1/TRBV3-2,TRBJ2-2,-,CASSQLAATGELFF,TGTGCCAGCAGCCAGCTAGCAGCCACCGGGGAGCTGTTTTTT
-,TRBV6-5,TRBJ2-1,TRBD2,CASSYSSGGEYNEQFF,TGTGCCAGCAGTTACTCGTCGGGGGGGGAATACAATGAGCAGTTCTTC
-,TRBV28,TRBJ2-3,-,CASSPGSGTSTDTQYF,TGTGCCAGCAGCCCCGGTAGCGGAACTAGCACAGATACGCAGTATTTT
-,TRBV6-5,TRBJ1-1,-,CATKWGGHTEAFF,TGTGCCACTAAGTGGGGGGGGCACACTGAAGCTTTCTTT
-,TRBV5-1,TRBJ2-4,-,CASSLESPKNIQYF,TGCGCCAGCAGCTTGGAGAGTCCCAAAAACATTCAGTACTTC
-,TRBV4-2,TRBJ1-2,-,CASSQGATDSGYTF,TGTGCCAGCAGCCAGGGGGCCACCGACAGTGGCTACACCTTC
-,TRBV6-5,TRBJ2-5,-,CASTRGETQYF,TGTGCCAGCACGCGAGGGGAGACCCAGTACTTC
-,TRBV18,TRBJ2-5,TRBD1,CASSQGQGETQYF,TGTGCCAGCTCACAGGGACAGGGAGAGACCCAGTACTTC
-,TRBV2,TRBJ2-2,-,CASSRVGGVSELFF,TGTGCCAGCAGCAGGGTAGGGGGGGTGTCGGAGCTGTTTTTT
-,TRBV29-1,TRBJ2-1,TRBD1,CSYRDRGISNEQFF,TGCAGCTACCGGGACAGGGGCATAAGCAATGAGCAGTTCTTC
-,TRBV4-2,TRBJ2-1,-,CASSQEAQGYEQFF,TGTGCCAGCAGCCAAGAAGCACAGGGCTATGAGCAGTTCTTC
-,TRBV5-4,TRBJ1-1,-,CASSLSSGNTEAFF,TGTGCCAGCAGCTTGTCGTCAGGGAACACTGAAGCTTTCTTT
few,TRBV27,TRBJ1-2,-,CASSFGHSYGYTF,TGTGCCAGCAGTTTCGGACACTCCTATGGCTACACCTTC
few,TRBV2,TRBJ1-2,-,CASSERQTGGTF,TGTGCCAGCAGTGAACGCCAGACCGGGGGCACCTTC
once,TRBV5-4,TRBJ1-2,TRBD1,CASSRQFQGGFARYGYTF,TGTGCCAGCAGCCGGCAGTTTCAGGGGGGTTTTGCGAGATATGGCTACACCTTC
-,TRBV28,TRBJ1-2,-,CASERIYDGYTF,TGTGCCAGCGAGCGAATTTACGATGGCTACACCTTC
-,TRBV9,TRBJ1-6,TRBD1,CASSVGPFTGGRNSPLHF,TGTGCCAGCAGCGTAGGCCCTTTTACAGGGGGCCGTAATTCACCCCTCCACTTT
-,TRBV6-6,TRBJ1-2,-,CASRDSGEDGYTF,TGTGCCAGCCGTGACTCAGGGGAGGATGGCTACACCTTC
-,TRBV7-2,TRBJ1-4,-,CASSLTFGTNEKLFF,TGTGCCAGCAGCTTAACCTTCGGAACTAATGAAAAACTGTTTTTT
-,TRBV19,TRBJ1-1,-,CASSIDLRDTEAFF,TGTGCCAGTAGTATAGATCTACGGGACACTGAAGCTTTCTTT
-,TRBV9,TRBJ1-4,TRBD1,CASSDGTGWANEKLFF,TGTGCCAGCAGCGACGGGACAGGGTGGGCTAATGAAAAACTGTTTTTT
-,TRBV10-3,TRBJ2-1,-,CAAGRNGGDEQFF,TGTGCCGCCGGACGGAACGGCGGGGATGAGCAGTTCTTC
-,TRBV5-1,TRBJ1-1,-,CASSLQQGNTEAFF,TGCGCCAGCAGCCTCCAACAGGGGAACACTGAAGCTTTCTTT
-,TRBV6-6,TRBJ1-6,-,CASRLTDYSYNSPLHF,TGTGCCAGCAGATTGACTGATTACTCCTATAATTCACCCCTCCACTTT
-,TRBV6-6,TRBJ1-1,-,CASRYADTEAFF,TGTGCCAGCAGGTACGCAGACACTGAAGCTTTCTTT
-,TRBV5-1,TRBJ2-7,TRBD2,CASSLAGTSGGAAYEQYF,TGCGCCAGCAGCTTGGCCGGGACTAGCGGGGGCGCGGCCTACGAGCAGTACTTC
-,TRBV27,TRBJ1-5,-,CASKRGNQPQHF,TGTGCCAGCAAACGGGGCAATCAGCCCCAGCATTTT
-,TRBV5-1,TRBJ1-5,TRBD1,CASSLVPGQSQPQHF,TGCGCCAGCAGCTTGGTGCCGGGACAGAGTCAGCCCCAGCATTTT
-,TRBV28,TRBJ1-6,-,CASSFLGSSYNSPLHF,TGTGCCAGCAGTTTTTTAGGGAGCTCCTATAATTCACCCCTCCACTTT
-,TRBV6-5,TRBJ1-6,TRBD1,CASSSIRGQVNSPLHF,TGTGCCAGCAGTTCTATTCGGGGACAGGTCAATTCACCCCTCCACTTT
-,TRBV6-5,TRBJ2-4,-,CASSSRELAKNIQYF,TGTGCCAGCAGTTCCCGGGAATTAGCCAAAAACATTCAGTACTTC
-,TRBV7-6,TRBJ2-1,TRBD2,CASSPGLAGGPMNEQFF,TGTGCCAGCAGCCCGGGACTAGCGGGGGGGCCGATGAATGAGCAGTTCTTC
-,TRBV7-2,TRBJ2-1,-,CASSLLGIEQFF,TGTGCCAGCAGCTTACTCGGGATTGAGCAGTTCTTC
-,TRBV19,TRBJ2-3,TRBD2,CASSSLAGGADTQYF,TGTGCCAGTAGTTCACTAGCGGGGGGGGCAGATACGCAGTATTTT
medium-sized,TRBV7-9,TRBJ1-1,-,CASSSPPRKNTEAFF,TGTGCCAGCAGCTCCCCCCCTAGAAAGAACACTGAAGCTTTCTTT
once,TRBV6-1,TRBJ1-5,-,CASSEGWGRGYSNQPQHF,TGTGCCAGCAGTGAGGGGTGGGGGAGGGGATATAGCAATCAGCCCCAGCATTTT
-,TRBV18,TRBJ2-6,TRBD1,CASSPGTGAGANVLTF,TGTGCCAGCTCACCAGGGACAGGGGCTGGGGCCAACGTCCTGACTTTC
-,TRBV24-1,TRBJ2-2,-,CATSGPNTGELFF,TGTGCCACCTCGGGTCCCAACACCGGGGAGCTGTTTTTT
-,TRBV7-2,TRBJ2-5,TRBD2,CASSLRTSGGETQYF,TGTGCCAGCAGCTTACGGACTAGCGGGGGGGAGACCCAGTACTTC
-,TRBV6-5,TRBJ2-1,-,CASRTGDYNEQFF,TGTGCCAGCAGAACGGGGGACTACAATGAGCAGTTCTTC
-,TRBV7-9,TRBJ1-4,-,CASSLGGANEKLFF,TGTGCCAGCAGCTTAGGGGGCGCTAATGAAAAACTGTTTTTT
-,TRBV19,TRBJ2-3,TRBD2,CASSILRGGPTDTQYF,TGTGCCAGTAGTATTCTGCGGGGGGGCCCGACAGATACGCAGTATTTT
-,TRBV5-6,TRBJ2-5,TRBD2,CASSLTSGGQETQYF,TGTGCCAGCAGCTTGACTAGCGGGGGCCAAGAGACCCAGTACTTC
once,TRBV14,TRBJ2-3,TRBD2,CASSQDPVGVRSGGAADTQYF,TGTGCCAGCAGCCAAGATCCTGTCGGTGTTCGGAGCGGGGGGGCGGCAGATACGCAGTATTTT
-,TRBV5-6,TRBJ1-6,-,CASSLGAVSYNSPLHF,TGTGCCAGCAGCTTAGGTGCGGTCTCCTATAATTCACCCCTCCACTTT
-,TRBV3-1/TRBV3-2,TRBJ1-2,-,CASHSRGGYGYTF,TGTGCCTCCCACTCGAGGGGAGGCTATGGCTACACCTTC